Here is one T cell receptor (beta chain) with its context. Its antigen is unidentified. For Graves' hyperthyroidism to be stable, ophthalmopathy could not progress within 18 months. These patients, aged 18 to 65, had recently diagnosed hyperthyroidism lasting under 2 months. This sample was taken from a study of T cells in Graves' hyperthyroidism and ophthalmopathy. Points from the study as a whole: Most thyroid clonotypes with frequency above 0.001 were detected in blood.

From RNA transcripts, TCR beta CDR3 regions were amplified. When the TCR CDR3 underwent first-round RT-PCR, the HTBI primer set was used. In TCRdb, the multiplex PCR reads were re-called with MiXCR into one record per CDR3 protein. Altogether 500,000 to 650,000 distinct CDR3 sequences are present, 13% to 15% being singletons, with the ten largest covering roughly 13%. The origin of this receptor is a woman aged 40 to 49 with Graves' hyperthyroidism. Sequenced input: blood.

DNA for the CDR3: TGCGCCAGCAGCTTGGATCCTCCGGGACTAGCGGGAGGGGAACTCACAGATACGCAGTATTTT. It encodes CASSLDPPGLAGGELTDTQYF. The chain joins TRBV5-1 to TRBJ2-3; 16 bases agree with TRBD2. The CDR3 spans 21 residues. With 0 bases clipped from V and 2 bases from J, the junction kept 12 bases outside the gene matches. Germline V gene lookup returns CDR1 SGHRS and CDR2 YFSETQ.